This T cell receptor beta chain originates from a study of blood T cell repertoires in COVID-19. Those enrolled, adults aged 18 to 89 years, came from some 25 US areas. Repertoires were generated with immunoSEQ multiplex PCR, while TCRdb's copy carries only in-frame clones and drops some. Of approximately 180,000 clones listed, around 73% are singletons. This clone was seen a single time. CDR3 length: 15 residues. CDR1 MDHEN and CDR2 SYDVKM come from the germline V gene. J was trimmed by 6 bases and V by 4 bases; bases with no gene match: 12. The rearrangement links TRBV28 to TRBJ2-7, with 7 bases matching TRBD2. The sequence was collected from a woman aged 45-59 years who had recovered from COVID-19. Sequencing was carried out using PBMCs or T cells enriched from blood (not recorded which). CDR3 in DNA: TGTGCCAGCAGTTCACAAGCGGGAATAAGAGGCGAGCAGTACTTC. It is translated as CASSSQAGIRGEQYF.